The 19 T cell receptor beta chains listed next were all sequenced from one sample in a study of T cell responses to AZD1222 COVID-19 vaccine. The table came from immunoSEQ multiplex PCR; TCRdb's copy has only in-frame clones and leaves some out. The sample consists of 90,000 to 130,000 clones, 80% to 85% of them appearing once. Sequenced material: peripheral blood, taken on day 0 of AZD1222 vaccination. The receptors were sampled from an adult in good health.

CDR3 residues: CASNPRASGGNEQFF. In DNA form, the CDR3 reads TGTGCCAGCAACCCAAGGGCTAGCGGGGGTAACGAGCAGTTCTTC. The chain combines TRBV6-5 with TRBJ2-1, with 10 bases that match TRBD2. This CDR3 region has 15 residues. The junction had 13 bases not matched to a gene; V was cut back by 7 bases and J by 10 bases. In germline, CDR1 is MNHEY, CDR2 SVGAGI.

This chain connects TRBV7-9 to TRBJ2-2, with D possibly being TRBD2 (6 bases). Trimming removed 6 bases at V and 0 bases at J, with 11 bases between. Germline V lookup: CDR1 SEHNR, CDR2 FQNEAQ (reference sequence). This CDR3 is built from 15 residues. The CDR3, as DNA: TGTGCCAGCAGGGAGGGGAGCCCGAACACCGGGGAGCTGTTTTTT. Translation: CASREGSPNTGELFF. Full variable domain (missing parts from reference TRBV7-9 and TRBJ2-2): DTGVSQNPRHKITKRGQNVTFRCDPISEHNRLYWYRQTLGQGPEFLTYFQNEAQLEKSRLLSDRFSAERPKGSFSTLEIQRTEQGDSAMYLCASREGSPNTGELFFGEGSRLTVL.

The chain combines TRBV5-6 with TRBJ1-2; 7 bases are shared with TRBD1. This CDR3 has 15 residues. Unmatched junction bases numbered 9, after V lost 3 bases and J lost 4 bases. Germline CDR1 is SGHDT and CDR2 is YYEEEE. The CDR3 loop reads CASSSIRGSGYGYTF. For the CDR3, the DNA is TGTGCCAGCAGCTCGATCAGGGGGTCCGGCTATGGCTACACCTTC.

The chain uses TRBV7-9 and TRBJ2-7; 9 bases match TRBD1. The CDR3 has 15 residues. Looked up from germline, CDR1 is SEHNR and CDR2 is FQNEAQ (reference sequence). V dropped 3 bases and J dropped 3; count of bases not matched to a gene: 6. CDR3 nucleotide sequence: TGTGCCAGCAGCTTTAGGGGACAGGGAAGCTACGAGCAGTACTTC. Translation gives CASSFRGQGSYEQYF.

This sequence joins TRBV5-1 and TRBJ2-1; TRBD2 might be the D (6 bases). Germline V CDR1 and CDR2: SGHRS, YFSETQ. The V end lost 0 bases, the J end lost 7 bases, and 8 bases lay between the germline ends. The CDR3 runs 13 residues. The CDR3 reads CASSLGLVNEQFF. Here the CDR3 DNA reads TGCGCCAGCAGCTTGGGACTAGTTAATGAGCAGTTCTTC.

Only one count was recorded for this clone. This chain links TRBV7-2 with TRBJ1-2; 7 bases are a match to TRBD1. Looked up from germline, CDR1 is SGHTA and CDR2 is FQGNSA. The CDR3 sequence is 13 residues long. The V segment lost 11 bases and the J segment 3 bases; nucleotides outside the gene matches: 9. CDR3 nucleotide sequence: TGTGCCTCTTCCTACGACAGGGACTATGGCTACACCTTC. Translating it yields CASSYDRDYGYTF. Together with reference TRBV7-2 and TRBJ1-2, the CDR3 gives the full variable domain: GAGVSQSPSNKVTEKGKDVELRCDPISGHTALYWYRQSLGQGLEFLIYFQGNSAPDKSGLPSDRFSAERTGGSVSTLTIQRTQQEDSAVYLCASSYDRDYGYTFGSGTRLTVV.

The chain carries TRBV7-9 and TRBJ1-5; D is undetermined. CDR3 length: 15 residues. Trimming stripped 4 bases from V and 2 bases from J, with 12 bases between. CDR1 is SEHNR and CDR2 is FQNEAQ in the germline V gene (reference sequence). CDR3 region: CASSSSFVGNQPQHF. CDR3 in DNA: TGTGCCAGCAGCTCCAGCTTTGTTGGCAATCAGCCCCAGCATTTT.

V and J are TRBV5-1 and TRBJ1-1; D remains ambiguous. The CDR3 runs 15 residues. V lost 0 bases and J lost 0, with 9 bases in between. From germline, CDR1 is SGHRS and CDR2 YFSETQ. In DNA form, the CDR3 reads TGCGCCAGCAGCTTGGCAAGTCCCCTGAACACTGAAGCTTTCTTT. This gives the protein CASSLASPLNTEAFF.

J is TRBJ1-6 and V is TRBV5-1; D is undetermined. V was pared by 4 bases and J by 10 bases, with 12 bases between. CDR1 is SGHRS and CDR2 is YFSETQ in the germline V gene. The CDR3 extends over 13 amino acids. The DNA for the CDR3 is TGCGCCAGCAGCCTAGCGGGAGGGTCACCCCTCCACTTT. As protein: CASSLAGGSPLHF.

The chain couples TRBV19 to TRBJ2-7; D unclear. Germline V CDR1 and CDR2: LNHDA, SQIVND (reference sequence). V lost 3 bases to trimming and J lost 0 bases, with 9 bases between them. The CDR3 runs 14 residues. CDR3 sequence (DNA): TGTGCCAGTAGTATCCTGCCGGACTCCTACGAGCAGTACTTC. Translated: CASSILPDSYEQYF.

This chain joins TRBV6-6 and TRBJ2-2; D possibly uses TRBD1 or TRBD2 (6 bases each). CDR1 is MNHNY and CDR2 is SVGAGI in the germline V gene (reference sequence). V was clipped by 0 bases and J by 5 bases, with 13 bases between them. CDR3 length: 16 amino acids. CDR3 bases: TGTGCCAGCAGTTACTCGTCTCGGGGGCGAACCGGGGAGCTGTTTTTT. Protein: CASSYSSRGRTGELFF.

DNA for the CDR3: TGCGCCAGCAGCCAAGAACCAGGGACTAACTATGGCTACACCTTC. This gives the protein CASSQEPGTNYGYTF. This chain uses TRBV4-1 with TRBJ1-2; weak D call: TRBD1 (5 bases). V was trimmed by 0 bases and J by 0 bases, leaving 8 bases between them. The CDR3 has 15 residues. Germline CDR1 and CDR2: MGHRA and YSYEKL.

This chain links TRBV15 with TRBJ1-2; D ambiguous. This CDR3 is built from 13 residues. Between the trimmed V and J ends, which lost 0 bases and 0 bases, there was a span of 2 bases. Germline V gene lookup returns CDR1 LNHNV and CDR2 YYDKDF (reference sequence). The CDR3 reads CATSRDSNYGYTF. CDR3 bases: TGTGCCACCAGCAGAGACTCTAACTATGGCTACACCTTC.

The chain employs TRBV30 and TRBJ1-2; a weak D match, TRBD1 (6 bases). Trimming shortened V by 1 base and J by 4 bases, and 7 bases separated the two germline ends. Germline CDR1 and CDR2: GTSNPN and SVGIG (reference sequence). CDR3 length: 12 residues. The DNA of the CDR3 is TGTGCCTGGAGTGAACAGGGCTATGGCTACACCTTC. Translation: CAWSEQGYGYTF.

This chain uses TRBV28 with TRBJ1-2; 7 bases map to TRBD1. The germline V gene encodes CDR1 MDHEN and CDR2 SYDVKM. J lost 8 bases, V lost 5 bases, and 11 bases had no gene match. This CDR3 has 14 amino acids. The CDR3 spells CASSIPDRAYGYTF. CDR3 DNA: TGTGCCAGCAGTATACCAGACAGGGCTTACGGCTACACCTTC.

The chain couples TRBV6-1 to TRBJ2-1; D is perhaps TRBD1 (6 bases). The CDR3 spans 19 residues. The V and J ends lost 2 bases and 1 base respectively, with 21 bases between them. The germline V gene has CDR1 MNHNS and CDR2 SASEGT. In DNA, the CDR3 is TGTGCCAGCAGTGAATTCCCCCATCGACAGGCCGGATCCTACAATGAGCAGTTCTTC. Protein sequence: CASSEFPHRQAGSYNEQFF.

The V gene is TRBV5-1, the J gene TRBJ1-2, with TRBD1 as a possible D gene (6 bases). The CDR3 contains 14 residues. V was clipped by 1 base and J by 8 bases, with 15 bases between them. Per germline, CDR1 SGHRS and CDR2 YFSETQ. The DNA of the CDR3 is TGCGCCAGCAGCTTGATCAACAGGGTTTCGGGCTACACCTTC. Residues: CASSLINRVSGYTF.

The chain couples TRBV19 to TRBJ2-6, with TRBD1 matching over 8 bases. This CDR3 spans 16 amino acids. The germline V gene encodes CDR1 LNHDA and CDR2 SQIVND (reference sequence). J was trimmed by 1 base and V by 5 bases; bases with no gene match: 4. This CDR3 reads CASSRYRGSGANVLTF. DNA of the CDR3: TGTGCCAGTAGTCGCTACAGGGGGTCTGGGGCCAACGTCCTGACTTTC.

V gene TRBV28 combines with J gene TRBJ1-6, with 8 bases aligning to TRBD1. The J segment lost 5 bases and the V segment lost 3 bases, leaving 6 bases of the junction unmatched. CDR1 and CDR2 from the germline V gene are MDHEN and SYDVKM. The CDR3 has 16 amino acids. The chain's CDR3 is CASSLPQGAHNSPLHF. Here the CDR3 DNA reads TGTGCCAGCAGTTTGCCCCAGGGGGCCCATAATTCACCCCTCCACTTT.